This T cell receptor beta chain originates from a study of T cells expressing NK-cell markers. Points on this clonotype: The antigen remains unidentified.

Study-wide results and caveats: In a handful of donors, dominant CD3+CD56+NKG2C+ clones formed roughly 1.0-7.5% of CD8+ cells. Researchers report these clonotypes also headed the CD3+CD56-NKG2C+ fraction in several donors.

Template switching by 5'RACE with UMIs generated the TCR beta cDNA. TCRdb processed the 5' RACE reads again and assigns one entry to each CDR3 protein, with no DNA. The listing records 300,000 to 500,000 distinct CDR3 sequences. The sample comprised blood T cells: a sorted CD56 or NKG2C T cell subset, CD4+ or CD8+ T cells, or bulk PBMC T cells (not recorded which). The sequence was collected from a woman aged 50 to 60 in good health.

CDR3 in amino acids: CATSDVLAGARNEQFF. The chain is built from TRBV24-1 and TRBJ2-1; TCRdb returns TRBD2, unconfirmable since there is no DNA. The CDR3 is 16 residues long. Germline CDR1 is KGHDR and CDR2 is SFDVKD.